The 27 T cell receptor beta chains below come from one sample, sequenced in a study of OX40 agonist ivuxolimab in advanced cancers. Method: immunoSEQ multiplex PCR; TCRdb's copy keeps in-frame clones and lacks some. The sample records about 70,000 clones, approximately 78% being singletons. Sequenced material: CD4+ or CD8+ T cells sorted from blood, taken in a trial of the OX40 agonist ivuxolimab. These receptors were collected from an adult with an advanced solid tumor such as melanoma, head and neck, liver or kidney cancer.

The rearrangement uses TRBV5-5 and TRBJ1-2; D not certain. Germline V CDR1 and CDR2: SGHKS, YYEKEE (reference sequence). V shed 0 bases and J shed 0 bases, with 18 bases lying between them. CDR3 length: 18 residues. CDR3 in amino acids: CASSLAPTTRRTNYGYTF. In DNA form, the CDR3 reads TGTGCCAGCAGCTTGGCCCCTACGACGAGGAGGACTAACTATGGCTACACCTTC.

The count of this clone is one. The V call is TRBV28, the J call TRBJ1-1; no definite D call. Trimming cost V 3 bases and J 1 base, with 9 bases left between them. The CDR3 totals 14 residues. From germline, CDR1 is MDHEN and CDR2 SYDVKM. The CDR3 sequence is CASSFPTRNTEAFF. For the CDR3, the DNA is TGTGCCAGCAGTTTCCCCACCAGGAACACTGAAGCTTTCTTT.

V is TRBV4-1 and J is TRBJ1-2, with 7 bases fitting TRBD1. After removal of 2 bases from V and 9 bases from J, the junction contained 6 bases not matched to a gene. This CDR3 region has 13 residues. Per the germline V gene, CDR1 is MGHRA and CDR2 is YSYEKL. CDR3 amino acids: CASSQPGQSRYTF. CDR3 in DNA: TGCGCCAGCAGCCAACCGGGACAGTCACGCTACACCTTC.

This clone was seen more than once but under ten times. The CDR3 bases are TGTGCCAGCAGTTATTTGACAGGGGCGAATCAGCCCCAGCATTTT. Its protein product is CASSYLTGANQPQHF. This chain connects TRBV27 to TRBJ1-5, with TRBD1 identical over 8 bases. With 4 bases clipped from V and 4 bases from J, the junction kept 6 bases outside the gene matches. The CDR3 spans 15 residues. Germline CDR1 is MNHEY and CDR2 is SMNVEV (reference sequence).

The J gene is TRBJ1-1, the V gene TRBV13; no reliable D call. The V and J ends lost 5 bases and 5 bases respectively, with 12 bases between them. There are 13 residues in the CDR3. Germline CDR1 is PRHDT and CDR2 is FYEKMQ (reference sequence). The CDR3, as DNA: TGTGCCAGCAGCCGGGCCTTCAATACTGAAGCTTTCTTT. Protein sequence: CASSRAFNTEAFF. Complete variable domain (other parts from reference TRBV13 and TRBJ1-1): AAGVIQSPRHLIKEKRETATLKCYPIPRHDTVYWYQQGPGQDPQFLISFYEKMQSDKGSIPDRFSAQQFSDYHSELNMSSLELGDSALYFCASSRAFNTEAFFGQGTRLTVV.

The gene calls are TRBV6-1 and TRBJ1-2; D uncertain. Germline V lookup: CDR1 MNHNS, CDR2 SASEGT. The CDR3 has 12 residues. V lost 4 bases and J lost 2, with 5 bases in between. CDR3 in amino acids: CASSGQNYGYTF. The CDR3 DNA follows: TGTGCCAGCAGTGGCCAGAACTATGGCTACACCTTC.

This chain joins TRBV10-3 and TRBJ1-3; a weak D match, TRBD1 (5 bases). Trimming took off 10 bases at V and 7 bases at J, with 20 bases between the two ends. This CDR3 spans 14 amino acids. CDR1 is ENHRY, CDR2 SYGVKD, per germline. DNA of the CDR3: TGTGCCAGACCAGGAATCCAGGCAGGGAACACCATATATTTT. Amino acids: CARPGIQAGNTIYF.

The gene calls are TRBV7-2 and TRBJ1-5; TRBD1 matches at 7 bases. The length of the CDR3 is 14 residues. Germline lookup yields CDR1 SGHTA and CDR2 FQGNSA. V was pared by 1 base and J by 6 bases, with 3 bases of the junction left unmatched. The CDR3 region has the DNA TGTGCCAGCAGCTTAGACCCAGGGGGTCAGCCCCAGCATTTT. This sequence encodes CASSLDPGGQPQHF.

The chain has TRBV4-2 and TRBJ2-1, with 8 bases lining up with TRBD2. The CDR3 totals 18 residues. Germline V lookup: CDR1 LGHNA, CDR2 YNFKEQ. V dropped 0 bases and J dropped 2; count of bases not matched to a gene: 9. The DNA of the CDR3 is TGTGCCAGCAGCCAAGAAGGGGAGTCGGGGGGGCCCTACAATGAGCAGTTCTTC. It codes for CASSQEGESGGPYNEQFF.

The genes are TRBV2 and TRBJ1-5, with D uncertain. Between the trimmed V and J ends, which lost 2 bases and 1 base, there was a span of 9 bases. Germline-derived CDR1 and CDR2 are SNHLY and FYNNEI. The CDR3 consists of 15 residues. CDR3 amino acids: CASSELGRSNQPQHF. The CDR3 region has the DNA TGTGCCAGCAGTGAACTCGGAAGGAGCAATCAGCCCCAGCATTTT.

The rearrangement uses TRBV6-1 and TRBJ1-5, with D perhaps matching TRBD1 (5 bases). This CDR3 has 14 amino acids. Germline CDR1 is MNHNS and CDR2 is SASEGT. V dropped 6 bases and J dropped 7 bases, with 16 bases sitting between them. The CDR3 is CASRDTGMSQPQHF. CDR3 DNA sequence: TGTGCCAGCAGGGACACTGGTATGTCCCAGCCCCAGCATTTT.

The chain recombines TRBV13 with TRBJ1-1, with unresolved D. Germline CDR1 reads PRHDT; CDR2 reads FYEKMQ (reference sequence). Between the trimmed V and J ends, which lost 5 bases and 2 bases, there was a span of 15 bases. This CDR3 region has 15 residues. The CDR3 nucleotides read TGTGCCAGCAGCCTGATTCCCGGGAGTAACACTGAAGCTTTCTTT. Encoded protein: CASSLIPGSNTEAFF.

The rearrangement uses TRBV5-6 and TRBJ1-2; D is unresolved. Germline CDR1 reads SGHDT; CDR2 reads YYEEEE. CDR3 size: 14 residues. The V end was cut by 4 bases, the J end by 3 bases, with 13 bases between. CDR3 nucleotides: TGTGCCAGCAGCCTCAACCCCGGGGACTATGGCTACACCTTC. It encodes CASSLNPGDYGYTF.

The chain employs TRBV12-5 and TRBJ2-1; 9 bases line up with TRBD2. V lost 4 bases, J lost 2 bases, and 6 bases stayed unmatched. CDR3 length: 16 residues. Per the germline V gene, CDR1 is LGHNT and CDR2 is FRNRAP. CDR3 in DNA: TGTGCTAGTGGTTATACTAGCGGGTTTACCTACAATGAGCAGTTCTTC. Translated: CASGYTSGFTYNEQFF. Full variable domain (rest looked up from reference TRBV12-5 and TRBJ2-1): DARVTQTPRHKVTEMGQEVTMRCQPILGHNTVFWYRQTMMQGLELLAYFRNRAPLDDSGMPKDRFSAEMPDATLATLKIQPSEPRDSAVYFCASGYTSGFTYNEQFFGPGTRLTVL.

The chain employs TRBV5-4 and TRBJ2-7; D remains ambiguous. Trimming took off 1 base at V and 0 bases at J, with 5 bases between the two ends. This CDR3 is built from 13 residues. CDR1 is SGHNT and CDR2 is YYREEE in the germline V gene (reference sequence). CDR3 in amino acids: CASSLPASYEQYF. The CDR3 region has the DNA TGTGCCAGCAGCTTGCCGGCCTCCTACGAGCAGTACTTC.

The CDR3 region has the DNA TGCAGCGCCTACACAGGACCGGAGACCCAGTACTTC. The encoded protein is CSAYTGPETQYF. The chain couples TRBV29-1 to TRBJ2-5, with D possibly matching TRBD1 (5 bases). V was trimmed by 7 bases and J by 5 bases, leaving 14 bases between them. This CDR3 region has 12 residues. The germline V gene encodes CDR1 SQVTM and CDR2 ANQGSEA.

This clone was seen a handful of times. The chain carries TRBV29-1 and TRBJ1-1; 8 bases map to TRBD1. Trimming cost V 7 bases and J 3 bases; bases outside gene matches: 4. In germline, CDR1 is SQVTM, CDR2 ANQGSEA. CDR3 length: 12 residues. CDR3 region: CSAGQGDTEAFF. CDR3 in DNA: TGCAGCGCCGGACAGGGCGACACTGAAGCTTTCTTT. Supplemented by reference TRBV29-1 and TRBJ1-1, the full variable domain reads SAVISQKPSRDICQRGTSLTIQCQVDSQVTMMFWYRQQPGQSLTLIATANQGSEATYESGFVIDKFPISRPNLTFSTLTVSNMSPEDSSIYLCSAGQGDTEAFFGQGTRLTVV.

V usage is TRBV30 and J usage is TRBJ2-2; 9 positions agree with TRBD2. Trimming cost V 0 bases and J 5 bases; bases outside gene matches: 4. The CDR3 length is 15 residues. Germline V gene sequence: CDR1 GTSNPN, CDR2 SVGIG (reference sequence). CDR3 DNA sequence: TGTGCCTGGAGTGTAGCGGGAGGATTTACCGGGGAGCTGTTTTTT. Translated: CAWSVAGGFTGELFF.

This chain joins TRBV2 and TRBJ2-7, with TRBD1 matching over 7 bases. V lost 6 bases and J lost 0; bases outside the gene matches: 8. The CDR3 contains 15 residues. Germline CDR1 is SNHLY and CDR2 is FYNNEI. The CDR3 DNA sequence: TGTGCCAGCAGGAGGGACAGTACCTACTCCTACGAGCAGTACTTC. Its protein is CASRRDSTYSYEQYF.

J is TRBJ1-6 and V is TRBV7-3; D gene uncertain. Deletions cut 1 base from V and 7 bases from J, with 2 bases between. Germline V gene data show CDR1 as SGHTA and CDR2 as FQGTGA. This CDR3 contains 12 residues. CDR3 amino acids: CASSLNNSPLHF. The CDR3 coding sequence is TGTGCCAGCAGCTTAAACAATTCACCCCTCCACTTT.

This chain links TRBV11-1 with TRBJ2-6; the D is unclear. The CDR3 consists of 13 residues. V gave up 4 bases and J gave up 4 bases, with 5 bases separating them. The germline CDR1 and CDR2 sequences are SGHAT and FQDESV (reference sequence). CDR3: CASSSRGANVLTF. The CDR3 bases are TGTGCCAGCAGCTCCCGGGGGGCCAACGTCCTGACTTTC.

This clone occurred once. The chain uses TRBV2 and TRBJ2-2; unclear D gene. Germline V gene lookup returns CDR1 SNHLY and CDR2 FYNNEI. This CDR3 is 12 amino acids long. Trimming took 3 bases from V and 7 from J, leaving 6 bases between them. The CDR3 loop is CASSDAYGELFF. The DNA of the CDR3 is TGTGCCAGCAGTGACGCGTACGGGGAGCTGTTTTTT. Full variable domain (remainder filled in from reference TRBV2 and TRBJ2-2): EPEVTQTPSHQVTQMGQEVILRCVPISNHLYFYWYRQILGQKVEFLVSFYNNEISEKSEIFDDQFSVERPDGSNFTLKIRSTKLEDSAMYFCASSDAYGELFFGEGSRLTVL.

The V and J genes are TRBV7-2 and TRBJ1-1; TRBD1 aligns across 7 bases. Germline V gives CDR1 SGHTA, CDR2 FQGNSA. Trimming removed 1 base from V and 1 base from J; junction bases left unmatched: 3. The CDR3 loop spans 15 amino acids. DNA of the CDR3: TGTGCCAGCAGCTTAGTTGGGACAGAGAACACTGAAGCTTTCTTT. Its translation: CASSLVGTENTEAFF.

V usage is TRBV18 and J usage is TRBJ2-1, with TRBD2 identical over 9 bases. The ends lost 2 bases at V and 7 bases at J; junction bases unmatched: 12. The CDR3 runs to 17 residues. Germline V gene lookup returns CDR1 KGHSH and CDR2 LQKENI. This chain's CDR3 is CASSPIPSGVGINEQFF. In DNA, the CDR3 is TGTGCCAGCTCACCAATTCCTAGCGGGGTGGGGATAAATGAGCAGTTCTTC.

The rearrangement links TRBV6-1 to TRBJ2-1; D is unresolved. The V end was cut by 7 bases, the J end by 4 bases, with 5 bases between. Germline-derived CDR1 and CDR2 are MNHNS and SASEGT. This CDR3 has 11 residues. The CDR3 DNA sequence: TGTGCCAGCACCTTATACAATGAGCAGTTCTTC. Encoded protein: CASTLYNEQFF.

In its sample, this clone was seen once. The V and J genes are TRBV7-9 and TRBJ2-1, with D possibly TRBD1 on 5 matching bases. The CDR3 loop spans 15 amino acids. V shed 5 bases and J shed 3 bases, with 14 bases lying between them. Germline V CDR1 and CDR2: SEHNR, FQNEAQ (reference sequence). The CDR3 sequence: CASSPRQKNYNEQFF. In DNA, the CDR3 is TGTGCCAGCAGCCCGCGACAGAAAAACTACAATGAGCAGTTCTTC.

The chain has TRBV6-5 and TRBJ2-7, with 8 nucleotides matching TRBD1. The CDR3 length is 14 residues. CDR1 is MNHEY and CDR2 is SVGAGI in the germline V gene. V trimming: 6 bases; J trimming: 3 bases; junction bases outside the gene matches: 7. CDR3 coding DNA: TGTGCCAGCAGAAACCGACAGGGGAACTACGAGCAGTACTTC. This gives the protein CASRNRQGNYEQYF.